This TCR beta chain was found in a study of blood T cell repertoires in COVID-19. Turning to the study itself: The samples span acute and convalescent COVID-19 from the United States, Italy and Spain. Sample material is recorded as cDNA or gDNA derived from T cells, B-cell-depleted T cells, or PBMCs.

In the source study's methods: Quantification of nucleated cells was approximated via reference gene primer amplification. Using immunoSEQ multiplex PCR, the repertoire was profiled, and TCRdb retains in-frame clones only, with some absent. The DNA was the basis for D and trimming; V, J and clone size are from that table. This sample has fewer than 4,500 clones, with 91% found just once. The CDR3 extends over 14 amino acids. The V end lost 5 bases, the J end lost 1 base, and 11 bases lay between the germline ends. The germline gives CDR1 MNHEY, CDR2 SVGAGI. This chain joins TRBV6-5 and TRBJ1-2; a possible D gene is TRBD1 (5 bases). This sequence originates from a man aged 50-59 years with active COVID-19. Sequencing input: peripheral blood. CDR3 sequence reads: CASSPPGINYGYTF. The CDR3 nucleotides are TGTGCCAGCAGTCCTCCAGGGATTAACTATGGCTACACCTTC.